The 14 T cell receptor beta chains presented below share a single source sample, sequenced in a study of blood T cell repertoires in COVID-19. Measured with immunoSEQ multiplex PCR; TCRdb has only the in-frame clones, and not every one. The sample lists a few hundred thousand clones; 84% were seen once. The sequenced sample consisted of peripheral blood. The receptors here all came from a woman in her 40s who had recovered from COVID-19.

The chain joins TRBV7-2 to TRBJ2-5, with TRBD2 as a possible D gene (5 bases). Trimming removed 1 base from V and 3 bases from J, with 6 bases in between. CDR3 size: 13 residues. Germline assignment: CDR1 SGHTA and CDR2 FQGNSA. This CDR3 is CASSLGGEETQYF. CDR3 in DNA: TGTGCCAGCAGCTTAGGGGGAGAAGAGACCCAGTACTTC. The full variable domain, with the rest looked up from reference TRBV7-2 and TRBJ2-5, is GAGVSQSPSNKVTEKGKDVELRCDPISGHTALYWYRQSLGQGLEFLIYFQGNSAPDKSGLPSDRFSAERTGGSVSTLTIQRTQQEDSAVYLCASSLGGEETQYFGPGTRLLVL.

This sequence joins TRBV2 and TRBJ1-2, with D possibly being TRBD1 (6 bases). Germline V lookup: CDR1 SNHLY, CDR2 FYNNEI. The V gene lost 8 bases and the J gene lost 7 bases, with 20 bases spanning the gap. This CDR3 is built from 14 residues. CDR3 protein: CASRLLQGSSGYTF. The CDR3 DNA reads as TGTGCCAGCCGTCTCCTACAGGGATCCAGTGGCTACACCTTC.

J is TRBJ2-3 and V is TRBV29-1, with TRBD2 matching over 13 bases. There are 17 residues in the CDR3. With 4 bases clipped from V and 2 bases from J, the junction kept 9 bases outside the gene matches. The germline V gene encodes CDR1 SQVTM and CDR2 ANQGSEA. For the CDR3, the DNA is TGCAGCGTTGGGGCCCCGGGACTAGCGGGGAACACAGATACGCAGTATTTT. Its protein is CSVGAPGLAGNTDTQYF.

This clone was counted between two and nine times. The chain joins TRBV3-1 (or the pseudogene TRBV3-2) to TRBJ1-1, with TRBD1 as a possible D gene (6 bases). From germline, CDR1 is LGHDT and CDR2 YNNKEL (reference sequence). This CDR3 is 14 amino acids long. Trimming stripped 2 bases from V and 6 bases from J, with 13 bases between. The CDR3 DNA reads as TGTGCCAGCAGCCAAAGAGGGGACAACCCTGAAGCTTTCTTT. Its translation: CASSQRGDNPEAFF.

The chain has TRBV18 and TRBJ1-1, with D possibly TRBD1 on 5 matching bases. V was trimmed by 3 bases and J by 2 bases, leaving 16 bases between them. Germline-derived CDR1 and CDR2 are KGHSH and LQKENI. The CDR3 runs to 16 residues. CDR3 loop: CASSPFQGSGNTEAFF. CDR3 DNA sequence: TGTGCCAGCTCACCTTTTCAGGGAAGTGGAAACACTGAAGCTTTCTTT.

This sequence joins TRBV13 and TRBJ2-1; D perhaps matches TRBD2 (6 bases). CDR3 length: 15 amino acids. CDR1 and CDR2 (germline): PRHDT, FYEKMQ (reference sequence). The V gene lost 1 base and the J gene lost 2 bases, with 9 bases spanning the gap. The CDR3 DNA reads TGTGCCAGCAGCTTAGTGGGGAGGCCCTACAATGAGCAGTTCTTC. Its translation: CASSLVGRPYNEQFF.

The chain links TRBV27 to TRBJ1-6, with TRBD1 identical over 8 bases. CDR3 size: 14 residues. V gave up 7 bases and J gave up 7 bases; unmatched junction bases: 6. Germline CDR1 MNHEY, CDR2 SMNVEV (reference sequence). The CDR3 here is CASTRQGRNSPLHF. CDR3 nucleotide sequence: TGTGCCAGCACCCGACAGGGGCGGAATTCACCCCTCCACTTT.

CDR3 region: CASSQTGQGTDTQYF. CDR3 bases: TGTGCCAGCAGCCAGACGGGACAGGGTACAGATACGCAGTATTTT. The V gene is TRBV11-1, the J gene TRBJ2-3; 9 bases align to TRBD1. Germline V gene sequence: CDR1 SGHAT, CDR2 FQDESV (reference sequence). CDR3 length equals 15 residues. With 5 bases clipped from V and 3 bases from J, the junction kept 6 bases outside the gene matches. Complete variable domain (other parts from reference TRBV11-1 and TRBJ2-3): EAEVAQSPRYKITEKSQAVAFWCDPISGHATLYWYRQILGQGPELLVQFQDESVVDDSQLPKDRFSAERLKGVDSTLKIQPAELGDSAMYLCASSQTGQGTDTQYFGPGTRLTVL.

This clone came up a few times. The genes are TRBV19 and TRBJ2-7; 7 bases match TRBD1. This CDR3 has 13 residues. V was pared by 3 bases and J by 4 bases, with 3 bases of the junction left unmatched. Germline values: CDR1 LNHDA, CDR2 SQIVND (reference sequence). In DNA form, the CDR3 reads TGTGCCAGTAGTATTGGGACAGAATACGAGCAGTACTTC. This sequence encodes CASSIGTEYEQYF.

This chain links TRBV18 with TRBJ2-7; TRBD1 agrees at 9 bases. CDR1 and CDR2 from the germline V gene are KGHSH and LQKENI. V shed 3 bases, J shed 4 bases, and the junction held 7 bases outside the gene matches. CDR3 length: 15 amino acids. CDR3 DNA: TGTGCCAGCTCACCGGGGACAGGGAGATTTTACGAGCAGTACTTC. Translation: CASSPGTGRFYEQYF.

About this clone: A junction boundary mismatches the germline segment, possibly from a read error. V and J are TRBV6-5 and TRBJ2-7; 9 bases are a match to TRBD1. Germline CDR1 and CDR2: MNHEY and SVGAGI. The length of the CDR3 is 14 residues. DNA of the CDR3: TGTGCCAGCAGGATATCAAGGGGGACAGGGAACGTCATCTTC. This encodes CASRISRGTGNVIF.

This clone was recorded only once. As DNA, the CDR3 is TGTGCCAGCAGTCCTAACAGGGCGTCTGGAAACACCATATATTTT. This sequence encodes CASSPNRASGNTIYF. The V and J genes are TRBV27 and TRBJ1-3, with D possibly matching TRBD1 (6 bases). CDR1 is MNHEY, CDR2 SMNVEV, per germline (reference sequence). The CDR3 totals 15 residues. Between the trimmed V and J ends, which lost 5 bases and 1 base, there was a span of 12 bases.

The V gene is TRBV19, the J gene TRBJ2-7; the D gene is possibly TRBD1 (6 bases). The CDR3 spans 16 residues. With 6 bases removed from V and 2 bases from J, the gap between germline ends came to 20 bases. Germline loops: CDR1 LNHDA, CDR2 SQIVND (reference sequence). The CDR3, as DNA: TGTGCCAGTAGCTTTAGTGACGGGACAACTCCCTACGAGCAGTACTTC. Encoded protein: CASSFSDGTTPYEQYF.

The chain has TRBV2 and TRBJ1-5; TRBD1 matches 7 bases. This CDR3 comprises 17 residues. CDR1 and CDR2 (germline): SNHLY, FYNNEI. V was clipped by 2 bases and J by 0 bases; unmatched bases: 7. This chain's CDR3 is CASSEPGQLYSNQPQHF. The DNA for the CDR3 is TGTGCCAGCAGTGAACCGGGACAGCTTTATAGCAATCAGCCCCAGCATTTT.